These 28 T cell receptor beta chains originate from one sample sequenced in a study of PD-1 blockade in classical Hodgkin lymphoma. As for time point: cycle 4 day 1 (C4D1), after more than five weeks of nivolumab. Every patient experienced relapse after autologous stem cell transplantation, and brentuximab vedotin exposure varied. Negative selection with magnetic separation was used to purify CD4+ T cells from thawed PBMCs. TCRdb's copy holds only in-frame clones and misses some; the assay was immunoSEQ multiplex PCR. The top ten hold 0.25% to 0.35% of the sample, which has some 30,000 clones, roughly 92% seen once. The input for sequencing was CD4+ T cells from blood, taken before the fourth cycle of nivolumab. The receptors shown here come from a human donor with classical Hodgkin lymphoma.

This chain connects TRBV7-9 to TRBJ2-6; maybe TRBD2 (6 bases). This CDR3 has 19 amino acids. V was shortened by 0 bases and J by 0 bases, with 15 bases between the two germline ends. Germline V gives CDR1 SEHNR, CDR2 FQNEAQ (reference sequence). CDR3 amino acids: CASSLASSGETSGANVLTF. The DNA for the CDR3 is TGTGCCAGCAGCTTAGCTTCTTCGGGAGAGACCTCTGGGGCCAACGTCCTGACTTTC.

The rearrangement uses TRBV2 and TRBJ1-2, with D perhaps TRBD1 (6 bases). Germline lookup yields CDR1 SNHLY and CDR2 FYNNEI. The CDR3 sequence is 14 residues long. Trimming left V 6 bases short and J 6 bases short, with 17 bases between. The CDR3 reads CASSDPARGHGYTF. CDR3 DNA sequence: TGTGCCAGCAGCGATCCCGCCAGGGGCCATGGCTACACCTTC.

The V call is TRBV6-6, the J call TRBJ2-1; 7 bases align to TRBD2. V was pared by 4 bases and J by 5 bases, with 5 bases of the junction left unmatched. The V gene's germline CDR1 is MNHNY and CDR2 SVGAGI (reference sequence). The CDR3 runs to 14 residues. The CDR3 reads CASSFRGRDNEQFF. The CDR3 DNA sequence: TGTGCCAGCAGTTTTCGCGGGAGAGACAATGAGCAGTTCTTC.

The V and J genes are TRBV30 and TRBJ2-3; weak D call: TRBD2 (6 bases). Germline assignment: CDR1 GTSNPN and CDR2 SVGIG (reference sequence). Trimming stripped 4 bases from V and 0 bases from J, with 26 bases between. This CDR3 contains 19 residues. The CDR3 DNA is TGTGCCTGGATCCAAGCCGCCGGTAGCGGACGTACTAGCACAGATACGCAGTATTTT. It encodes CAWIQAAGSGRTSTDTQYF.

The gene calls are TRBV4-1 and TRBJ1-1; no clear D gene. The CDR3 totals 11 residues. Germline-derived CDR1 and CDR2 are MGHRA and YSYEKL. V was clipped by 8 bases and J by 4 bases, with 8 bases between them. The CDR3 nucleotides are TGCGCCAGCGAGGGCCGCACTGAAGCTTTCTTT. It is translated as CASEGRTEAFF.

The CDR3 region is CATGGAVTSSYEQYF. The CDR3, as DNA: TGTGCCACAGGGGGCGCGGTGACTTCCTCCTACGAGCAGTACTTC. The chain recombines TRBV6-1 with TRBJ2-7, with 8 bases matching TRBD1. CDR1 and CDR2 from the germline V gene are MNHNS and SASEGT. CDR3 length: 15 residues. V trimming: 10 bases; J trimming: 0 bases; junction bases outside the gene matches: 11.

This chain connects TRBV25-1 to TRBJ1-2; 8 nucleotides agree with TRBD1. The V segment lost 6 bases and the J segment 6 bases; nucleotides outside the gene matches: 6. Germline CDR1 MGHDK, CDR2 SYGVNS. This CDR3 spans 13 amino acids. The CDR3 reads CASRKAGGHGYTF. The CDR3 bases are TGTGCCAGCAGGAAGGCAGGGGGCCATGGCTACACCTTC.

The chain links TRBV7-7 to TRBJ2-5, with 7 nucleotides matching TRBD1. V lost 1 base to trimming and J lost 5 bases; unmatched junction nucleotides: 4. The germline V gene has CDR1 SSHAT and CDR2 FNYEAQ (reference sequence). The CDR3 has 14 amino acids. The CDR3 spells CASSLVGGGETQYF. The CDR3, as DNA: TGTGCCAGCAGCTTAGTAGGGGGCGGTGAGACCCAGTACTTC.

The gene calls are TRBV29-1 and TRBJ2-3, with 7 bases identical to TRBD1. V was pared by 7 bases and J by 6 bases, with 7 bases of the junction left unmatched. The CDR3 has 12 residues. Germline CDR1 and CDR2: SQVTM and ANQGSEA. The CDR3: CSGKQGTDTQYF. CDR3 in DNA: TGCAGCGGCAAACAGGGGACCGATACGCAGTATTTT.

The genes are TRBV7-8 and TRBJ2-2, with TRBD2 matching over 10 bases. Germline assignment: CDR1 SGHVS and CDR2 FQNEAQ. Losses at the gene ends were 7 bases for V and 3 bases for J; bases not matched to a gene: 11. This CDR3 has 17 residues. In DNA form, the CDR3 reads TGTGCCAGCACTAGCGGGAGTGTTAGTTTGTACACCGGGGAGCTGTTTTTT. It specifies CASTSGSVSLYTGELFF. The complete variable domain, with remaining parts taken from reference TRBV7-8 and TRBJ2-2, reads GAGVSQSPRYKVAKRGQDVALRCDPISGHVSLFWYQQALGQGPEFLTYFQNEAQLDKSGLPSDRFFAERPEGSVSTLKIQRTQQEDSAVYLCASTSGSVSLYTGELFFGEGSRLTVL.

The chain has TRBV6-4 and TRBJ2-1; 10 bases line up with TRBD2. V was clipped by 5 bases and J by 0 bases; unmatched bases: 16. The length of the CDR3 is 20 residues. Germline loops: CDR1 MRHNA, CDR2 SNTAGT. CDR3 sequence reads: CASSKIAGGRGKGSYNEQFF. The DNA for the CDR3 is TGTGCCAGCAGTAAAATAGCGGGAGGAAGGGGGAAGGGCTCCTACAATGAGCAGTTCTTC.

The V and J genes are TRBV11-2 and TRBJ2-5, with 7 bases fitting TRBD2. V shed 0 bases, J shed 3 bases, and the junction held 4 bases outside the gene matches. CDR3 size: 15 residues. Germline CDR1 SGHAT, CDR2 FQNNGV. CDR3 sequence: CASSLDGAGEETQYF. The CDR3 DNA reads as TGTGCCAGCAGCTTAGATGGTGCGGGAGAAGAGACCCAGTACTTC.

The chain recombines TRBV19 with TRBJ2-7; no clear D gene. Germline loops: CDR1 LNHDA, CDR2 SQIVND (reference sequence). Between the trimmed V and J ends, which lost 6 bases and 3 bases, there was a span of 15 bases. The CDR3 covers 14 residues. CDR3 in amino acids: CASSPRAESYEQYF. The CDR3 DNA sequence: TGTGCCAGTAGCCCAAGGGCTGAGAGCTACGAGCAGTACTTC.

The chain links TRBV5-1 to TRBJ1-2, with TRBD1 matching over 7 bases. Germline V gene sequence: CDR1 SGHRS, CDR2 YFSETQ. The CDR3 sequence is 14 residues long. V lost 4 bases, J lost 4 bases, and 7 bases stayed unmatched. In DNA form, the CDR3 reads TGCGCCAGCAGCACAGGGGCCGAGGGCTATGGCTACACCTTC. Translated: CASSTGAEGYGYTF.

This clone was seen a handful of times. The V and J genes are TRBV2 and TRBJ1-4; TRBD1 aligns across 11 bases. V lost 7 bases to trimming and J lost 7 bases; unmatched junction nucleotides: 5. There are 14 residues in the CDR3. Germline CDR1 SNHLY, CDR2 FYNNEI. This chain's CDR3 is CASNWDRGAEKLFF. The DNA of the CDR3 is TGTGCCAGCAATTGGGACAGGGGGGCTGAAAAACTGTTTTTT.

The gene calls are TRBV27 and TRBJ2-6; possible D gene TRBD1, 5 bases. In germline, CDR1 is MNHEY, CDR2 SMNVEV (reference sequence). Trimming removed 6 bases from V and 0 bases from J, with 15 bases in between. The CDR3 has 17 amino acids. The CDR3 DNA sequence: TGTGCCAGCAGCGAAATAGGACACGTCTCTGGGGCCAACGTCCTGACTTTC. It yields the protein CASSEIGHVSGANVLTF.

This sequence joins TRBV5-1 and TRBJ2-5, with D possibly called TRBD1 or TRBD2 (6 bases each). This CDR3 is 16 amino acids long. Trimming stripped 5 bases from V and 2 bases from J, with 19 bases between. Germline V gene sequence: CDR1 SGHRS, CDR2 YFSETQ. This CDR3 is CASRGSGGRNQETQYF. In DNA form, the CDR3 reads TGCGCCAGCAGGGGGAGTGGGGGGCGCAATCAAGAGACCCAGTACTTC.

This chain joins TRBV7-9 and TRBJ2-7, with D possibly matching TRBD1 (5 bases). The CDR3 is 13 amino acids. The V end was cut by 2 bases, the J end by 3 bases, with 8 bases between. Germline V CDR1 and CDR2: SEHNR, FQNEAQ (reference sequence). The CDR3 loop is CASSLRQSYEQYF. The CDR3 DNA reads TGTGCCAGCAGCTTACGACAGAGCTACGAGCAGTACTTC.

The DNA of the CDR3 is TGTGCCAGCAGCCGGGATTCAGGGGAGTATCAGCCCCAGCATTTT. It is translated as CASSRDSGEYQPQHF. The genes are TRBV7-4 and TRBJ1-5; maybe TRBD1 (6 bases). The CDR3 is 15 amino acids. The V and J ends lost 5 bases and 5 bases respectively, with 16 bases between them. Per the germline V gene, CDR1 is SGHVT and CDR2 is SQSDAQ. Looking up the rest from reference TRBV7-4 and TRBJ1-5 gives the full variable domain: GAGVSQSPRYKVAKRGRDVALRCDSISGHVTLYWYRQTLGQGSEVLTYSQSDAQRDKSGRPSGRFSAERPERSVSTLKIQRTEQGDSAVYLCASSRDSGEYQPQHFGDGTRLSIL.

The chain combines TRBV7-8 with TRBJ2-6; TRBD2 matches 14 bases. The CDR3 runs 18 residues. With V trimmed by 5 bases and J by 2 bases, 5 bases remained unmatched. Germline V lookup: CDR1 SGHVS, CDR2 FQNEAQ. CDR3 region: CASSPRLAGGPGANVLTF. The CDR3 nucleotides read TGTGCCAGCAGCCCCAGACTAGCGGGAGGGCCTGGGGCCAACGTCCTGACTTTC.

The chain employs TRBV30 and TRBJ1-1, with D possibly matching TRBD1 (6 bases). Trimming stripped 6 bases from V and 5 bases from J, with 22 bases between. This CDR3 region has 15 residues. CDR1 and CDR2 (germline): GTSNPN, SVGIG (reference sequence). In nucleotides, the CDR3 is TGTGCCTGCCGGGACAACCAGAGATCGAGGACTGAAGCTTTCTTT. Translation gives CACRDNQRSRTEAFF.

The chain combines TRBV19 with TRBJ2-1; perhaps TRBD1 as D (6 bases). The CDR3 covers 18 residues. Germline V CDR1 and CDR2: LNHDA, SQIVND (reference sequence). Trimming stripped 3 bases from V and 0 bases from J, with 18 bases between. The CDR3: CASSIYGGYSSSYNEQFF. In nucleotides, the CDR3 is TGTGCCAGTAGTATTTATGGGGGCTACAGCTCCTCCTACAATGAGCAGTTCTTC.

The chain combines TRBV18 with TRBJ2-7; D unclear. Trimming took 5 bases from V and 6 from J, leaving 11 bases between them. Germline assignment: CDR1 KGHSH and CDR2 LQKENI. This CDR3 contains 12 residues. CDR3 sequence: CASSDTEAEQYF. The CDR3 nucleotides are TGTGCCAGCTCAGATACTGAGGCCGAGCAGTACTTC.

The V call is TRBV30, the J call TRBJ1-4; TRBD1 is a possible D gene (6 bases). The germline V and J ends were trimmed by 0 bases and 0 bases, with 14 bases remaining between them. The CDR3 is 17 residues long. Per the germline V gene, CDR1 is GTSNPN and CDR2 is SVGIG (reference sequence). The CDR3 DNA follows: TGTGCCTGGAGTGTACTTGTAGGGGGAGCAACTAATGAAAAACTGTTTTTT. This sequence encodes CAWSVLVGGATNEKLFF.

V is TRBV6-5 and J is TRBJ2-5; D is perhaps TRBD2 (5 bases). V was pared by 3 bases and J by 4 bases, with 18 bases between. Germline V gene lookup returns CDR1 MNHEY and CDR2 SVGAGI. The CDR3 runs 16 residues. As DNA, the CDR3 is TGTGCCAGCAGTTATAGAGGGAAGGCGAACGGAGAGACCCAGTACTTC. Translation: CASSYRGKANGETQYF.

The chain is built from TRBV6-1 and TRBJ2-2, with D unresolved. Deletions cut 2 bases from V and 7 bases from J, with 17 bases between. The CDR3 runs 16 residues. The germline gives CDR1 MNHNS, CDR2 SASEGT. The CDR3 here is CASSEFLGNTGGELFF. As DNA, the CDR3 is TGTGCCAGCAGTGAATTCCTGGGGAATACTGGCGGGGAGCTGTTTTTT.

The V and J genes are TRBV9 and TRBJ2-2; unclear D gene. The length of the CDR3 is 15 residues. Trimming removed 0 bases at V and 7 bases at J, with 13 bases between. The germline gives CDR1 SGDLS, CDR2 YYNGEE. The CDR3 region is CASSVAVSQVGELFF. For the CDR3, the DNA is TGTGCCAGCAGCGTAGCTGTGTCGCAGGTCGGGGAGCTGTTTTTT. Based on the CDR3 plus reference TRBV9 and TRBJ2-2, the full variable domain is DSGVTQTPKHLITATGQRVTLRCSPRSGDLSVYWYQQSLDQGLQFLIQYYNGEERAKGNILERFSAQQFPDLHSELNLSSLELGDSALYFCASSVAVSQVGELFFGEGSRLTVL.

This clone was seen once. The chain has TRBV19 and TRBJ2-7; D possibly corresponds to TRBD2 (5 bases). Trimming left V 6 bases short and J 2 bases short, with 11 bases between. Germline CDR1 LNHDA, CDR2 SQIVND (reference sequence). CDR3 length: 13 amino acids. For the CDR3, the DNA is TGTGCCAGTAGCTCGGGGTTTACCTACGAGCAGTACTTC. Translation: CASSSGFTYEQYF.